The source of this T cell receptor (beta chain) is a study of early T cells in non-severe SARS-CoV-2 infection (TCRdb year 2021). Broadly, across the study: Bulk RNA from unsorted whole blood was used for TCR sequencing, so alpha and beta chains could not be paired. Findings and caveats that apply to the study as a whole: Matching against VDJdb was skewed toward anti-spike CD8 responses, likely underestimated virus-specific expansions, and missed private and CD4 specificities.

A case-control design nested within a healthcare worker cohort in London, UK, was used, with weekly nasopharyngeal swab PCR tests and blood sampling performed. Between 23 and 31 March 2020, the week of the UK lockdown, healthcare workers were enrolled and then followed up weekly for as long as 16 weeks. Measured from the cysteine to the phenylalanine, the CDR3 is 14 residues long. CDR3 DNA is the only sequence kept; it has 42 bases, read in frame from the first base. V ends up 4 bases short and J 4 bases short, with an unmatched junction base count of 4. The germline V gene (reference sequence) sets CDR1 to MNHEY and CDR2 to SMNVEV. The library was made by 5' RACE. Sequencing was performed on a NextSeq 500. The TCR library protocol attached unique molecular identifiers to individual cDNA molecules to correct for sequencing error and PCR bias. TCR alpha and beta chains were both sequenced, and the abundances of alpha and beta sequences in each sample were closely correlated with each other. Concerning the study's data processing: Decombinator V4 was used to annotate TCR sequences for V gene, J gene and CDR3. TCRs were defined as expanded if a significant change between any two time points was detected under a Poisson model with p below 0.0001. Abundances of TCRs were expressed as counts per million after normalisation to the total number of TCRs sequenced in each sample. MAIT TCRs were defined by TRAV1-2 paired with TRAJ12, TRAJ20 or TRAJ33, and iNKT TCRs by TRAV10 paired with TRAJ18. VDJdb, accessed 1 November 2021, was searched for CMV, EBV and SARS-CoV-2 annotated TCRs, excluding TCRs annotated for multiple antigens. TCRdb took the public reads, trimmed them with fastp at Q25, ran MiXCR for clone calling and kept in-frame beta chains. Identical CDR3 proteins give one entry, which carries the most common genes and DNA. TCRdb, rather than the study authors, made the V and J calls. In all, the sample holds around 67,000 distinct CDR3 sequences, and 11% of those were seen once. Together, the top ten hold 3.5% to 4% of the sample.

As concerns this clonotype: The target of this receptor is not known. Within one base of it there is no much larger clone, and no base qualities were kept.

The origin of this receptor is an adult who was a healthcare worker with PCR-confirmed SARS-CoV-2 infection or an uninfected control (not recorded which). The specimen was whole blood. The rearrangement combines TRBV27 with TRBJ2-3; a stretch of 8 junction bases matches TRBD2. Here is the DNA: TGTGCCAGCAGTTCCCAGACTAGCGCAGATACGCAGTATTTT. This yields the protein CASSSQTSADTQYF.